This paragraph covers one T cell receptor (beta chain) sequence. A second PCR, run for roughly 7 to 11 cycles, used a sample-barcoded 5' primer plus a J-beta primer mix. Tagging of each cDNA molecule was performed by a template-switch adaptor with 12 random nucleotides. TCRdb independently ran MiXCR on the 5' RACE reads; one entry per CDR3 protein. The sample has hundreds of thousands of distinct CDR3 sequences, about 56% seen once. Trimming took off 0 bases at V and 6 bases at J, with 8 bases between the two ends. The germline V gene encodes CDR1 LNHNV and CDR2 YYDKDF (reference sequence). CDR3 length: 13 amino acids. The data originate from a study of blood T cells in healthy people across ages.

This rearrangement joins TRBV15 to TRBJ1-1; D not certain. The sequence came from a man between 35 and 55 years old in good health. Sequenced: blood. The CDR3 DNA follows: TGTGCCACCAGCAGAGATGTAGGAGCTGAAGCTTTCTTT. This encodes CATSRDVGAEAFF.